This note documents a single TCR beta chain sequence. This table comes from immunoSEQ multiplex PCR, and its TCRdb copy is limited to in-frame clones, with some not included. The table has roughly 79,000 clones, more than 90% seen once. Germline V gene lookup returns CDR1 MNHEY and CDR2 SVGAGI. The CDR3 extends over 13 amino acids. V lost 7 bases to trimming and J lost 4 bases; unmatched junction nucleotides: 4. The record originates from a study of technical replicates of blood from a handful of donors. J is TRBJ1-1 and V is TRBV6-5; 9 bases match TRBD1. Input material: T cells isolated from PBMCs. This TCR came from a human donor in good health. The CDR3 protein is CASKSTGGTEAFF. In DNA form, the CDR3 reads TGTGCCAGCAAATCGACAGGGGGCACTGAAGCTTTCTTT.